This record concerns one TCR beta chain sequence. What it recognizes is unknown. This sample was taken from a study of OX40 agonist ivuxolimab in advanced cancers. Study-level information: Every 2 weeks, patients received ivuxolimab intravenously, dosed at 0.01 to 10 mg/kg. Whole-study results and caveats: CD4+ and CD8+ T cells in blood underwent clonal expansion by week 6 at 0.1 to 3.0 mg/kg.

Sequenced by immunoSEQ multiplex PCR; TCRdb stores in-frame clones only, minus some. The sample lists tens of thousands of clones; roughly 90% were seen once. The TCR comes from an adult with an advanced solid tumor such as melanoma, head and neck, liver or kidney cancer. The specimen comprised CD4+ or CD8+ T cells sorted from blood, sampled in a trial of the OX40 agonist ivuxolimab.

CDR3 nucleotide sequence: TGTGCCAGCAGCCCCGCCGGGACAGGGAATGAAAAACTGTTTTTT. Its translation: CASSPAGTGNEKLFF. The chain recombines TRBV28 with TRBJ1-4; 9 bases agree with TRBD1. The V gene's germline CDR1 is MDHEN and CDR2 SYDVKM. The ends lost 6 bases at V and 5 bases at J; junction bases unmatched: 7. The CDR3 sequence is 15 residues long.